The 10 T cell receptor beta chains listed next were all sequenced from one sample in a study of vaccination effects on CD4 cells after COVID-19 (dated by TCRdb to between 2022 and 2023). The method behind the library was the immunoSEQ multiplex PCR assay. TCRdb obtained this table from immuneACCESS and retained in-frame rearrangements with V and J assigned. These tables miss some clones; where compared with another copy, unresolved V genes account for less than half of the shortfall, and the remainder is unexplained. This sample has roughly 46,000 clones in its table, and about 70% of those were observed once. Less than 15% of the sample comes from the top ten. The ViraFEST assay stimulated PBMC with viral peptide pools and then used TCR sequencing to identify antigen-specific CD4+ T cell clonotypes by expansion. After less than 13 days of culture, CD4+ T cells were isolated with the EasySep CD4+ T cell isolation kit. Participants received two doses of either the BNT162b2 or the mRNA-1273 mRNA SARS-CoV-2 vaccine.

Their cognate antigens are unknown. The material was CD4+ T cells from PBMCs cultured with HCoV-OC43 spike peptides, obtained after COVID-19 vaccination. The cell subset or site label, read with the paper, signifies: HCoV-OC43 spike overlapping peptide pool stimulation. The receptors originated from a human donor who received a COVID-19 vaccine.

In its sample, this clone was seen a few times. V gene TRBV29-1 combines with J gene TRBJ2-4; perhaps TRBD2 as D (6 bases). CDR3 size: 15 residues. The germline V gene encodes CDR1 SQVTM and CDR2 ANQGSEA. Trimming took off 5 bases at V and 3 bases at J, with 17 bases between the two ends. Written as DNA, the CDR3 is TGCAGCGTTAACGTGGGCGGGGTCGACAAAAACATTCAGTACTTC. Translated, it gives CSVNVGGVDKNIQYF. The entire variable domain, with the rest obtained from reference TRBV29-1 and TRBJ2-4, is as follows: SAVISQKPSRDICQRGTSLTIQCQVDSQVTMMFWYRQQPGQSLTLIATANQGSEATYESGFVIDKFPISRPNLTFSTLTVSNMSPEDSSIYLCSVNVGGVDKNIQYFGAGTRLSVL.

V gene TRBV5-1 combines with J gene TRBJ2-7; 10 bases match TRBD2. This CDR3 is 17 amino acids long. Germline CDR1 and CDR2: SGHRS and YFSETQ. After removal of 7 bases from V and 0 bases from J, the junction contained 13 bases not matched to a gene. The CDR3 reads CASARQIAGGGSYEQYF. In DNA, the CDR3 is TGCGCCAGCGCGCGGCAGATAGCGGGAGGAGGCTCCTACGAGCAGTACTTC.

The chain couples TRBV5-5 to TRBJ1-6; 8 bases are a match to TRBD1. Germline V gene data show CDR1 as SGHKS and CDR2 as YYEKEE (reference sequence). The trim removed 1 base at V and 7 bases at J, leaving 4 bases unmatched. The CDR3 is made up of 15 amino acids. DNA of the CDR3: TGTGCCAGCAGCTTGCGGACAGGGATGAATTCACCCCTCCACTTT. It specifies CASSLRTGMNSPLHF.

The chain has TRBV5-1 and TRBJ2-5; 8 bases are a match to TRBD2. Per germline, CDR1 SGHRS and CDR2 YFSETQ. V shed 0 bases and J 5 bases; nucleotides not matched to a gene: 9. CDR3 length: 16 amino acids. CDR3 bases: TGCGCCAGCAGCTTGGCCGGGACTAGTCGTTGGGAGACCCAGTACTTC. Translating it yields CASSLAGTSRWETQYF.

The V gene is TRBV11-2, the J gene TRBJ1-6; a possible D gene is TRBD1 (6 bases). V lost 1 base to trimming and J lost 6 bases, with 10 bases between them. Germline CDR1 and CDR2: SGHAT and FQNNGV. The CDR3 spans 15 residues. The CDR3 nucleotides read TGTGCCAGCAGCTTAGTAGTACAGGGTAATTCACCCCTCCACTTT. It codes for CASSLVVQGNSPLHF.

This rearrangement joins TRBV15 to TRBJ2-3; 9 bases line up with TRBD2. Germline V CDR1 and CDR2: LNHNV, YYDKDF (reference sequence). The CDR3 is 17 residues long. The V segment lost 5 bases and the J segment 4 bases; nucleotides outside the gene matches: 13. This CDR3 reads CATSGRIAGVIADTQYF. In DNA, the CDR3 is TGTGCCACCAGCGGAAGGATAGCGGGGGTCATAGCAGATACGCAGTATTTT. The full variable domain, rest sourced from reference TRBV15 and TRBJ2-3, is DAMVIQNPRYQVTQFGKPVTLSCSQTLNHNVMYWYQQKSSQAPKLLFHYYDKDFNNEADTPDNFQSRRPNTSFCFLDIRSPGLGDTAMYLCATSGRIAGVIADTQYFGPGTRLTVL.

V and J are TRBV19 and TRBJ2-1, with a weak D call TRBD2 (6 bases). The CDR3 length is 13 residues. Trimming pared 4 bases from V and 6 bases from J, leaving 10 bases between. Per the germline V gene, CDR1 is LNHDA and CDR2 is SQIVND (reference sequence). The CDR3 spells CASSNGGSNEQFF. The CDR3 DNA is TGTGCCAGTAGTAACGGAGGGAGCAATGAGCAGTTCTTC.

Points on this clone: The same CDR3 can be traced to other DNA sequences in this sample. The J gene is TRBJ2-5, the V gene TRBV15; no firm D call. The CDR3 sequence is 12 residues long. V was cut by 0 bases and J by 4 bases, with 3 bases left in between. Germline-derived CDR1 and CDR2 are LNHNV and YYDKDF (reference sequence). The CDR3: CATSRDVETQYF. The CDR3 DNA reads as TGTGCCACCAGCAGAGATGTAGAGACCCAGTACTTC.

V and J are TRBV6-5 and TRBJ1-1; 7 bases line up with TRBD1. The CDR3 spans 12 residues. CDR1 is MNHEY, CDR2 SVGAGI, per germline. After removal of 6 bases from V and 8 bases from J, the junction contained 6 bases not matched to a gene. DNA of the CDR3: TGTGCCAGCAGAGTCAGGGGGTTCGAAGCTTTCTTT. It yields the protein CASRVRGFEAFF.

The chain combines TRBV18 with TRBJ2-5; 9 nucleotides align to TRBD1. The V and J ends lost 4 bases and 5 bases, in that order; junction bases with no gene match: 5. The CDR3 spans 14 residues. Germline V gene data show CDR1 as KGHSH and CDR2 as LQKENI. The DNA for the CDR3 is TGTGCCAGCTCACTACTTGGGACAGGGGAGACCCAGTACTTC. Translated: CASSLLGTGETQYF.